The clone carrying this T cell receptor (beta chain) is categorized as medium-sized. Its antigen is currently unknown. The source of the sample is a study of yellow fever vaccine responses in identical twins. Whole-study findings and limits: Twins reportedly appeared to share part of their vaccine T cell response while keeping part individual.

Via MiXCR, TCRdb re-called the RT-PCR reads, giving one row per CDR3 protein. The sample includes over 2,000 distinct CDR3 sequences, about 9% of them seen just once. V was clipped by 2 bases and J by 8 bases, with 13 bases between them. The germline CDR1 and CDR2 sequences are DFQATT and SNEGSKA (reference sequence). The CDR3 runs to 14 residues. The TCR was taken from a woman aged 18-35 years who received the yellow fever vaccine. Specimen: T cells from blood (PBMCs), unsorted or a sorted subset (not recorded which), collected 2 to 3 years after vaccination. The rearrangement joins TRBV20-1 to TRBJ1-6; D not resolved. The CDR3 here is CSARRVRGDSPLHF. The CDR3 DNA sequence: TGCAGTGCTAGAAGGGTCCGGGGAGATTCACCCCTCCACTTT.